What follows describes a single T cell receptor (beta chain). This clonotype was seen more than once but under ten times. The target of this receptor is not known. Base qualities are not at hand, and no much larger clone is one base apart. The record originates from a study of T cells in Graves' hyperthyroidism and ophthalmopathy (dated by TCRdb to the late 2010s). Looking at the study overall: Peripheral blood samples were taken at initial diagnosis, before any treatment was given. A discovery cohort of about a hundred patients, roughly 43 with Graves' ophthalmopathy and 55 to 65 with stable Graves' hyperthyroidism, was used to find distinguishing TCR V-J signatures. Prospective prediction of ophthalmopathy was tested in an independent validation cohort consisting of fewer than 20 hyperthyroidism patients and 17 patients who later progressed to ophthalmopathy. The approximately 90 discovery patients were divided at random into training and test sets in a 7:3 ratio. Thyroid tissue and blood T-cell repertoires from six Graves' hyperthyroidism patients were also compared in the study. Once sampling was done, hyperthyroidism patients were given methimazole at a starting dose of 30 mg daily, whereas ophthalmopathy patients were given high-dose intravenous methylprednisolone. The paper reports TCR Vbeta CDR3 sequencing of over 120 peripheral blood samples: 43 ophthalmopathy, fewer than 80 hyperthyroidism and around 17 progressor patients.

Graves' hyperthyroidism was defined as stable when no progression to ophthalmopathy occurred over 18 months of follow-up. Hyperthyroidism patients were newly diagnosed, had a disease duration of under 2 months, and were aged 18 to 65 years. Any patient with an uncontrolled infection, another autoimmune disease, pregnancy or lactation was excluded. Diagnoses relied on clinical symptoms, serum thyroxine and TRAb, thyroid ultrasound and orbital computed tomography. PBMCs were isolated from about 9.2 ml of fresh peripheral blood by Ficoll-Paque density gradient centrifugation. Total RNA was extracted using Trizol reagent, and RNA quality was assessed on an Agilent 2100 Bioanalyzer. Overall results and qualifications from the work: During validation, the model predicted progression to ophthalmopathy a median of around 7 months ahead of onset, with around 65% sensitivity and almost 75% specificity. Ophthalmopathy was separated from stable hyperthyroidism by a 13 V-J signature model, with about 86% sensitivity and about 81% specificity obtained in cross-validation and 80%/75% obtained in testing. No statistical method was used to set the sample size in advance, and investigators knew the group allocation. Most expanded thyroid clonotypes (frequency above 0.001) were also found in blood, which suggests that blood repertoires may mirror thyroid immune responses.

TCR beta CDR3 regions were amplified from RNA transcripts. For the first round of RT-PCR on the TCR CDR3, the HTBI primer set was used together with the Qiagen OneStep RT-PCR kit. A second multiplex PCR round built the libraries, followed by size selection and purification. Libraries were sequenced paired-end with 100 bp reads on an Illumina HiSeq2000. Per the original workflow: SOAPnuke was used to process the raw data, with reads discarded if the reads contained adapters or uncalled bases, had a mean Phred below 15, or lacked an exact constant-primer or identifier match. High-quality paired reads were merged with COPE v1.2.5, and unique nucleotide sequences were defined as clonotypes. Clonotypes were aligned to IMGT TRBV, TRBD and TRBJ reference segments using MiTCR v1.1. Only V-J combinations with frequency above 0.0001, covering roughly 99% of repertoires, were analysed. The TCS score was defined as the ratio of F50 (clonal expansion) to E x V (chaos), calculated using BLOSUM62-based TCRdist between CDR3 peptides within each V-J. Welch's t-statistics and random forest reduced some 510 V-J features to 10 to 15, which were used in a naive Bayes classifier (R e1071). The Morisita-Horn index was used to measure how similar the thyroid and blood repertoires were. TCRdb trimmed public reads at Q25 via fastp, called clones via MiXCR and kept in-frame beta chains. Entries are consolidated by CDR3 protein sequence, retaining the most common genes and DNA. None of the V and J calls come from the authors' own analysis; TCRdb made them. The sample table lists roughly 100,000 distinct CDR3 sequences, 47% of them with a count of one. The top ten hold approximately 30% of the sample.

CDR1 is given as SEHNR and CDR2 as FQNEAQ, both from the germline V gene (reference sequence). V lost 6 bases and J lost 2 bases; the stretch between them is 20 bases long. The CDR3 sequence holds 16 residues, the cysteine and phenylalanine included. The retained sequence is limited to the CDR3, 48 bases, with the frame set at the first base. The sample taken for sequencing was blood. This clonotype originated in a man aged 35-49 years with Graves' hyperthyroidism. The chain is made from TRBV7-9 and TRBJ2-7, and the D gene may be TRBD2, 7 bases matching. The nucleotide sequence is given as TGTGCCAGCAGTGGGGGGGGGGGCGGTCTACCCTACGAGCAGTACTTC. Its protein product is CASSGGGGGLPYEQYF. Where the CDR3 stops, the reference TRBV7-9 and TRBJ2-7 genes take over; the full variable domain is DTGVSQNPRHKITKRGQNVTFRCDPISEHNRLYWYRQTLGQGPEFLTYFQNEAQLEKSRLLSDRFSAERPKGSFSTLEIQRTEQGDSAMYLCASSGGGGGLPYEQYFGPGTRLTVT.